This T cell receptor beta chain was sequenced during a study of shared clonotypes between healthy human individuals. The method was immunoSEQ multiplex PCR; TCRdb's version includes in-frame clones alone and lacks a portion of them. This sample has about 450,000 clones, with more than 75% found just once. CDR3 length: 12 amino acids. Germline CDR1 is GTSNPN and CDR2 is SVGIG (reference sequence). The V end lost 0 bases, the J end lost 5 bases, and 7 bases lay between the germline ends. The sequenced sample was PBMCs. This clonotype was sampled from a woman aged 40 to 50 in good health. Some clones in this sample may be carry-over from other donors' samples. The V gene is TRBV30, the J gene TRBJ2-5; weak D call: TRBD1 (5 bases). This chain's CDR3 is CAWSVYRETQYF. Written as DNA, the CDR3 is TGTGCCTGGAGTGTATACAGGGAGACCCAGTACTTC.